The TCR beta chain under discussion was sequenced for a study of Graves' ophthalmopathy and Graves' hyperthyroidism. Study details: Hyperthyroidism counted as stable given no ophthalmopathy within 18 months of follow-up. Study results and limitations: Blood was where most expanded thyroid clonotypes above 0.001 frequency also turned up. Both an approximately 70% sensitivity and a 72.22% specificity characterized the model's predictions of ophthalmopathy progression.

Transcripts of RNA were the source for amplifying TCR beta CDR3 regions. Second-round multiplex PCR came after a first-round RT-PCR that employed HTBI primers. Via MiXCR, TCRdb re-called the multiplex PCR reads, giving one row per CDR3 protein. This table holds over a million distinct CDR3 sequences, about 36% found once. Diagnosis used clinical symptoms, serum thyroxine, TRAb, thyroid ultrasound and orbital computed tomography. CDR1 LNHDA and CDR2 SQIVND come from the germline V gene (reference sequence). Germline trimming cut 6 bases from V and 5 bases from J; bases unmatched to any gene: 8. This CDR3 has 14 residues. Many counts were recorded for this clonotype. Its specificity is not known.

The V and J genes are TRBV19 and TRBJ1-1; 8 positions match TRBD1. What was sequenced was peripheral blood or thyroid tissue (not recorded which). The receptor was derived from an adult man with Graves' hyperthyroidism. The CDR3 loop is CASSETGGRTEAFF. CDR3 DNA: TGTGCCAGTAGCGAAACAGGGGGAAGGACTGAAGCTTTCTTT.